These 28 T cell receptor beta chains came from one sample sequenced in a study of cytomegalovirus exposure and HLA in healthy donors. The data were produced by immunoSEQ multiplex PCR, yet TCRdb's version contains in-frame clones alone and is incomplete. The table has 220,000 or so clones, about nine tenths seen once; the top ten hold 0.8% to 1.2%. Input material: PBMCs. These receptors originate from a young woman in good health and CMV-seronegative.

V usage is TRBV9 and J usage is TRBJ2-1; 8 positions match TRBD2. The CDR3 covers 15 residues. The junction had 10 bases not matched to a gene; V was cut back by 4 bases and J by 7 bases. Germline CDR1 is SGDLS and CDR2 is YYNGEE. This CDR3 reads CASSPIPQRENEQFF. CDR3 sequence (DNA): TGTGCCAGCAGCCCAATCCCCCAGCGGGAGAATGAGCAGTTCTTC. The full variable domain, its missing parts supplied by reference TRBV9 and TRBJ2-1, is DSGVTQTPKHLITATGQRVTLRCSPRSGDLSVYWYQQSLDQGLQFLIQYYNGEERAKGNILERFSAQQFPDLHSELNLSSLELGDSALYFCASSPIPQRENEQFFGPGTRLTVL.

The V gene is TRBV6-1, the J gene TRBJ1-3; 8 bases agree with TRBD1. The CDR3 has 13 amino acids. J was trimmed by 4 bases and V by 6 bases; bases with no gene match: 2. Germline V gives CDR1 MNHNS, CDR2 SASEGT. The CDR3 sequence: CASSDRGGNTIYF. CDR3 DNA: TGTGCCAGCAGCGACAGGGGAGGAAACACCATATATTTT.

The rearrangement joins TRBV7-8 to TRBJ2-2; 9 bases align to TRBD2. Germline loops: CDR1 SGHVS, CDR2 FQNEAQ. The ends lost 2 bases at V and 8 bases at J; junction bases unmatched: 9. The CDR3 extends over 16 amino acids. CDR3: CASSLKSGRSEGELFF. The CDR3 nucleotides are TGTGCCAGCAGCTTAAAGAGCGGGAGGTCTGAGGGGGAGCTGTTTTTT.

The chain employs TRBV5-1 and TRBJ1-1, with 8 bases that match TRBD1. V was clipped by 6 bases and J by 1 base; unmatched bases: 2. This CDR3 comprises 13 residues. Germline CDR1 SGHRS, CDR2 YFSETQ. CDR3 nucleotide sequence: TGCGCCAGCACCGGGACAGGGAACACTGAAGCTTTCTTT. The encoded protein is CASTGTGNTEAFF.

This chain connects TRBV11-2 to TRBJ2-7; tentatively, D is TRBD1 (5 bases). In germline, CDR1 is SGHAT, CDR2 FQNNGV. The ends were cut back, 2 bases at V and 0 bases at J, with 11 bases in the middle. The CDR3 is made up of 15 amino acids. The CDR3 protein is CASSLYRQSSYEQYF. The DNA for the CDR3 is TGTGCCAGCAGCTTATACCGACAGAGCTCCTACGAGCAGTACTTC.

V usage is TRBV14 and J usage is TRBJ1-1; no reliable D call. Trimming removed 4 bases from V and 7 bases from J, with 16 bases in between. The CDR3 sequence is 14 residues long. The V gene's germline CDR1 is SGHDN and CDR2 FVKESK. The CDR3 spells CASSPLDGENEAFF. CDR3 coding DNA: TGTGCCAGCAGCCCCTTAGATGGGGAGAATGAAGCTTTCTTT.

V usage is TRBV6-5 and J usage is TRBJ1-5; D perhaps matches TRBD1 (5 bases). The V gene's germline CDR1 is MNHEY and CDR2 SVGAGI. The CDR3 sequence is 13 residues long. Trimming removed 2 bases at V and 6 bases at J, with 8 bases between. In DNA, the CDR3 is TGTGCCAGCAGTTACGATCAGGGTCAGCCCCAGCATTTT. Amino acid sequence: CASSYDQGQPQHF.

The genes are TRBV7-2 and TRBJ1-4, with TRBD1 as a possible D gene (6 bases). This CDR3 contains 16 residues. Trimming cost V 4 bases and J 6 bases, with 18 bases left between them. Germline CDR1 is SGHTA and CDR2 is FQGNSA. The CDR3 sequence is CASSSASRGTDEKLFF. For the CDR3, the DNA is TGTGCCAGCAGCTCGGCCTCAAGGGGGACGGATGAAAAACTGTTTTTT.

The CDR3 DNA follows: TGTGCCAGTAGTGGGACAGCATTTACCTACGAGCAGTACTTC. It is translated as CASSGTAFTYEQYF. The J gene is TRBJ2-7, the V gene TRBV19; TRBD1 matches 7 bases. V lost 5 bases and J lost 2; bases outside the gene matches: 6. Per the germline V gene, CDR1 is LNHDA and CDR2 is SQIVND (reference sequence). The CDR3 is 14 amino acids.

This clone was seen ten or more times. The chain joins TRBV14 to TRBJ2-7; maybe TRBD1 (6 bases). The CDR3 sequence is 13 residues long. CDR1 is SGHDN and CDR2 is FVKESK in the germline V gene. With 5 bases removed from V and 9 bases from J, the gap between germline ends came to 17 bases. The CDR3 DNA is TGTGCCAGCAGCTCTCACCAGGGGATTGGGCAGTACTTC. Translated: CASSSHQGIGQYF.

This CDR3 is CASSQAQGSGNTIYF. CDR3 bases: TGTGCCAGCAGCCAAGCACAGGGGTCTGGAAACACCATATATTTT. V and J are TRBV4-2 and TRBJ1-3, with TRBD1 matching over 7 bases. This CDR3 has 15 residues. After removal of 1 base from V and 1 base from J, the junction contained 1 base not matched to a gene. The germline V gene has CDR1 LGHNA and CDR2 YNFKEQ.

The chain couples TRBV27 to TRBJ1-6; 7 bases are a match to TRBD1. Germline CDR1 reads MNHEY; CDR2 reads SMNVEV (reference sequence). The CDR3 has 17 amino acids. J lost 4 bases, V lost 4 bases, and 10 bases had no gene match. The CDR3 loop reads CASSSRQGGSYNSPLHF. The CDR3 bases are TGTGCCAGCAGTTCTCGTCAGGGGGGATCATATAATTCACCCCTCCACTTT.

CDR3 DNA: TGTGCCTGGTCGACTAGCCCGAGGTCTCCCTCCTACGAGCAGTACTTC. Residues: CAWSTSPRSPSYEQYF. V and J are TRBV30 and TRBJ2-7; TRBD2 agrees at 7 bases. CDR1 GTSNPN and CDR2 SVGIG come from the germline V gene (reference sequence). CDR3 size: 16 residues. The V gene end was trimmed by 5 bases and the J gene end by 0 bases; junction bases not matched to a gene: 13.

The chain is built from TRBV7-3 and TRBJ2-3; D not resolved. Per the germline V gene, CDR1 is SGHTA and CDR2 is FQGTGA. This CDR3 has 15 amino acids. Trimming took 5 bases from V and 2 from J, leaving 14 bases between them. CDR3 residues: CASSPTVGATDTQYF. CDR3 DNA: TGTGCCAGCAGCCCAACGGTGGGCGCCACAGATACGCAGTATTTT. The complete variable domain, with remaining parts taken from reference TRBV7-3 and TRBJ2-3, reads GAGVSQTPSNKVTEKGKYVELRCDPISGHTALYWYRQSLGQGPEFLIYFQGTGAADDSGLPNDRFFAVRPEGSVSTLKIQRTERGDSAVYLCASSPTVGATDTQYFGPGTRLTVL.

This clone was picked up one time. The chain recombines TRBV5-1 with TRBJ2-1; TRBD2 matches 13 bases. CDR3 length equals 14 residues. After removal of 3 bases from V and 6 bases from J, the junction contained 0 bases not matched to a gene. Per germline, CDR1 SGHRS and CDR2 YFSETQ. CDR3 residues: CASSWTSGSNEQFF. CDR3 bases: TGCGCCAGCAGCTGGACTAGCGGGAGCAATGAGCAGTTCTTC.

In this sample, this clone turned up a few times. This sequence joins TRBV10-2 and TRBJ1-6; D perhaps matches TRBD1 (6 bases). The germline CDR1 and CDR2 sequences are WSHSY and SAAADI. The germline V and J ends were trimmed by 8 bases and 6 bases, with 14 bases remaining between them. This CDR3 has 14 amino acids. This CDR3 reads CASLLGAANSPLHF. CDR3 bases: TGCGCCAGCCTACTGGGGGCAGCTAATTCACCCCTCCACTTT.

In this sample, this clone turned up once. The rearrangement uses TRBV7-8 and TRBJ2-7; a weak D match, TRBD2 (6 bases). Germline CDR1 is SGHVS and CDR2 is FQNEAQ. The CDR3 is 13 amino acids. Between the trimmed V and J ends, which lost 5 bases and 7 bases, there was a span of 15 bases. CDR3 sequence (DNA): TGTGCCAGCAGCGGAGGGCACCCTGATGAGCAGTACTTC. Translating gives CASSGGHPDEQYF.

This clone was seen only once. The V gene is TRBV6-6, the J gene TRBJ1-5, with D perhaps TRBD1 (6 bases). The CDR3 contains 15 residues. V was cut by 2 bases and J by 6 bases, with 14 bases left in between. In germline, CDR1 is MNHNY, CDR2 SVGAGI (reference sequence). For the CDR3, the DNA is TGTGCCAGCAGTTACAAGGGGGGGCGCGGTCAGCCCCAGCATTTT. Translation gives CASSYKGGRGQPQHF.

V gene TRBV30 combines with J gene TRBJ2-7; TRBD1 agrees at 8 bases. The CDR3 sequence is 16 residues long. Germline trimming cut 4 bases from V and 5 bases from J; bases unmatched to any gene: 16. Germline lookup yields CDR1 GTSNPN and CDR2 SVGIG (reference sequence). The CDR3 nucleotides read TGTGCCTGGAACCGCGGTGGGACAGGTTCCCCACACGAGCAGTACTTC. This codes for CAWNRGGTGSPHEQYF.

There are a few counts of this clone. The gene calls are TRBV30 and TRBJ1-1; D is unresolved. CDR1 is GTSNPN and CDR2 is SVGIG in the germline V gene (reference sequence). V lost 3 bases and J lost 5, with 10 bases in between. The CDR3 consists of 12 residues. CDR3 amino acids: CAWRAGRTEAFF. The DNA for the CDR3 is TGTGCCTGGAGGGCGGGCCGGACTGAAGCTTTCTTT.

CDR3 region: CAWSVRELNYNEQFF. For the CDR3, the DNA is TGTGCCTGGAGTGTGCGGGAATTAAACTACAATGAGCAGTTCTTC. The chain joins TRBV30 to TRBJ2-1, with D maybe TRBD2 (6 bases). Looked up from germline, CDR1 is GTSNPN and CDR2 is SVGIG (reference sequence). V gave up 0 bases and J gave up 3 bases, with 12 bases separating them. There are 15 residues in the CDR3.

CDR3 region: CASSLPAGLADYNEQFF. The CDR3 region has the DNA TGCGCCAGCAGCTTGCCGGCTGGTCTAGCGGACTACAATGAGCAGTTCTTC. The chain combines TRBV5-1 with TRBJ2-1, with 7 bases fitting TRBD2. V shed 1 base and J 3 bases; nucleotides not matched to a gene: 10. The CDR3 runs 17 residues. CDR1 and CDR2 (germline): SGHRS, YFSETQ.

The chain is built from TRBV10-3 and TRBJ1-1; D is possibly TRBD1 (5 bases). V shed 7 bases and J shed 5 bases, with 11 bases lying between them. Germline CDR1 is ENHRY and CDR2 is SYGVKD. This CDR3 contains 12 residues. This chain's CDR3 is CAINQGGTEAFF. In DNA form, the CDR3 reads TGTGCCATCAATCAGGGAGGGACTGAAGCTTTCTTT.

The chain recombines TRBV2 with TRBJ1-5, with TRBD1 identical over 7 bases. This CDR3 spans 16 amino acids. Unmatched junction bases numbered 10, after V lost 4 bases and J lost 4 bases. Per the germline V gene, CDR1 is SNHLY and CDR2 is FYNNEI. This CDR3 is CASSAITGTDNQPQHF. The DNA of the CDR3 is TGTGCCAGCAGTGCGATAACCGGGACAGATAATCAGCCCCAGCATTTT.

The rearrangement links TRBV25-1 to TRBJ1-4; D possibly corresponds to TRBD1 (5 bases). The CDR3 runs to 14 residues. Germline CDR1 reads MGHDK; CDR2 reads SYGVNS. Trimming took 7 bases from V and 5 from J, leaving 14 bases between them. The CDR3 spells CASTAAGGNEKLFF. Here the CDR3 DNA reads TGTGCCAGCACCGCCGCCGGGGGGAATGAAAAACTGTTTTTT.

The rearrangement joins TRBV7-3 to TRBJ1-1; TRBD1 is a possible D gene (6 bases). Germline CDR1 reads SGHTA; CDR2 reads FQGTGA. This CDR3 comprises 16 residues. Trimming took 4 bases from V and 1 from J, leaving 16 bases between them. CDR3 amino acids: CASSSRGRVGNTEAFF. Here the CDR3 DNA reads TGTGCCAGCAGCTCCAGGGGCAGGGTGGGGAACACTGAAGCTTTCTTT.

This sequence joins TRBV4-1 and TRBJ1-1; TRBD1 aligns across 9 bases. Germline CDR1 reads MGHRA; CDR2 reads YSYEKL. V shed 8 bases, J shed 11 bases, and the junction held 15 bases outside the gene matches. The CDR3 has 14 residues. Here the CDR3 reads CASEPDPPGTGAFF. In DNA, the CDR3 is TGCGCCAGCGAACCAGATCCCCCCGGGACAGGGGCTTTCTTT.

In its sample, this clone was seen a few times. This chain uses TRBV25-1 with TRBJ2-1; 12 bases map to TRBD1. The germline CDR1 and CDR2 sequences are MGHDK and SYGVNS. J lost 8 bases, V lost 8 bases, and 4 bases had no gene match. The CDR3 length is 13 residues. DNA of the CDR3: TGTGCCAGCTCGGGACAGGGGGCCGATGAGCAGTTCTTC. This sequence encodes CASSGQGADEQFF.